This T cell receptor (beta chain) was documented in a study of blood T cell repertoires in COVID-19. Turning to the study itself: Samples representing acute and convalescent COVID-19 were sourced from the United States, Italy and Spain.

Authors' processing steps: Researchers report that nucleated cell counts were estimated from reference gene primer amplification. Method: immunoSEQ multiplex PCR; TCRdb's copy keeps in-frame clones and lacks some. That table supplies the V and J calls and clone size; D and trimming were determined from the DNA. The sample holds 180,000 or so clones; around 83% are singletons and the top ten take 3.6%. The length of the CDR3 is 14 residues. Germline V gene lookup returns CDR1 KGHSH and CDR2 LQKENI. V was trimmed by 3 bases and J by 3 bases, leaving 11 bases between them. Sequenced input: PBMCs or T cells enriched from blood (not recorded which). This chain links TRBV18 with TRBJ1-2, with D perhaps TRBD1 (5 bases). The source is a woman aged 50 to 60 in a cohort exposed to, infected with or recovered from COVID-19 (not recorded which). The CDR3 is CASSPLQVDYGYTF. The CDR3 bases are TGTGCCAGCTCACCCTTACAGGTGGACTATGGCTACACCTTC.